This is a list of T cell receptor beta chains from one sample in a study of cytomegalovirus exposure and HLA in healthy donors. This table comes from immunoSEQ multiplex PCR, and its TCRdb copy is limited to in-frame clones, with some not included. The table shows around 200,000 clones, with 80% to 85% occurring only once. The sequencing input was PBMCs. The receptors come from a man aged 40-55 years in good health and CMV-seropositive. Both conserved end residues are part of each CDR3. D genes are given only for firm matches. Clone size appears in some rows only: once, few, many, or a class for an expanded clone.

TRBD1,TRBJ1-1,TRBV15,.,TGTGCCACCAGCAGAGGACTGACAGGGGTCACTGAAGCTTTCTTT,CATSRGLTGVTEAFF
TRBD1,TRBJ1-4,TRBV2,few,TGTGCCAGCAGTAGACAGGGAGCGTCTAATGAAAAACTGTTTTTT,CASSRQGASNEKLFF
.,TRBJ1-4,TRBV19,.,TGTGCCAGTAGTCTCCAGGGTGCAACTAATGAAAAACTGTTTTTT,CASSLQGATNEKLFF
TRBD1,TRBJ1-2,TRBV5-1,.,TGCGCCAGCAGCCTGGAAGGGGGCCGCGGCTACACCTTC,CASSLEGGRGYTF
.,TRBJ2-3,TRBV28,.,TGTGCCACCGGGACTCGCGCTACAGATACGCAGTATTTT,CATGTRATDTQYF
.,TRBJ1-1,TRBV18,.,TGTGCCAGCTCACCACCGGTCAGGGGCGAAGGCACTGAAGCTTTCTTT,CASSPPVRGEGTEAFF
.,TRBJ2-1,TRBV28,.,TGTGCCAGCAGCCGCGACCAAGGGGGTAGGGAGCAGTTCTTC,CASSRDQGGREQFF
.,TRBJ1-1,TRBV29-1,.,TGCAGCGTTTTAGGGGGGGCGAACACTGAAGCTTTCTTT,CSVLGGANTEAFF
.,TRBJ2-1,TRBV2,.,TGTGCCAGCAGTTATTCCAATGAGCAGTTCTTC,CASSYSNEQFF
.,TRBJ1-4,TRBV15,few,TGTGCCACCAGCGCGACCCCCCGTTCAGGGCGGTCTACTAATGAAAAACTGTTTTTT,CATSATPRSGRSTNEKLFF
.,TRBJ1-3,TRBV4-3,.,TGCGCCAGCAGCCAAGAGCCGGGACACCGAAACACCATATATTTT,CASSQEPGHRNTIYF
TRBD1,TRBJ2-7,TRBV4-3,.,TGCGCCAGCAGCTCGATTACAGGGGGCCCTCCCTACGAGCAGTACTTC,CASSSITGGPPYEQYF
.,TRBJ2-7,TRBV4-2,.,TGTGCCAGCAGCCAAGGAAGGGGGGGGTCACCCTACGAGCAGTACTTC,CASSQGRGGSPYEQYF
TRBD1,TRBJ1-2,TRBV10-3,.,TGTGCCATCAGTGAGTCGGTAGGGGGCGGAGGCTACACCTTC,CAISESVGGGGYTF
.,TRBJ1-2,TRBV6-1,few,TGTGCCAGCAGTGTTGACAGCCTGGCGGGCTACACCTTC,CASSVDSLAGYTF
TRBD1,TRBJ1-1,TRBV7-2,.,TGTGCCAGCAAGCCGACAGGGGTAGGTACTGAAGCTTTCTTT,CASKPTGVGTEAFF
TRBD2,TRBJ2-7,TRBV11-3,.,TGTGCCAGCAGCCCCGGACTAGCGGATTCCTACGAGCAGTACTTC,CASSPGLADSYEQYF
TRBD1,TRBJ2-7,TRBV11-2,.,TGTGCCAGCAGCTTAGCTCGGGACAGGTCCCACGAGCAGTACTTC,CASSLARDRSHEQYF
TRBD1,TRBJ1-5,TRBV7-2,.,TGTGCCAGCAGCCACCACAGGGGTCCGGCTGGCCAGCCCCAGCATTTT,CASSHHRGPAGQPQHF
TRBD1,TRBJ2-7,TRBV27,.,TGTGCCAGCAGTCCCCCAGGGGGCTTCGAGCAGTACTTC,CASSPPGGFEQYF
TRBD2,TRBJ2-7,TRBV13,.,TGTGCCAGCAGCTTAGGGGGCCTCCCTAGCGGGGGCCGGGGGGAGCAGTACTTC,CASSLGGLPSGGRGEQYF
.,TRBJ1-1,TRBV27,.,TGTGCCAGCAGTTTAGGGCCGGGAGGACAAAGAGACACTGAAGCTTTCTTT,CASSLGPGGQRDTEAFF
.,TRBJ2-7,TRBV14,.,TGTGCCAGCAGTCATAGCCACGAGCAGTACTTC,CASSHSHEQYF
.,TRBJ1-2,TRBV6-5,.,TGTGCCAGCAGTCGGACGGACTCAGTTGGCTACACCTTC,CASSRTDSVGYTF
.,TRBJ2-5,TRBV5-1,.,TGCGCCAGCAGCTTGGGGACAGGACTAATCCAAGAGACCCAGTACTTC,CASSLGTGLIQETQYF
TRBD2,TRBJ2-3,TRBV14,.,TGTGCCAGCAGCCCTCCGGGACTAGCAACAGATACGCAGTATTTT,CASSPPGLATDTQYF
.,TRBJ1-1,TRBV5-1,.,TGCGCCAGCAGCTTGGAGTTGAGGACAGCGAACACTGAAGCTTTCTTT,CASSLELRTANTEAFF
.,TRBJ1-6,TRBV7-2,.,TGTGCCAGCAGCTTGCCCAGCTCCTATAATTCACCCCTCCACTTT,CASSLPSSYNSPLHF
TRBD2,TRBJ2-4,TRBV5-1,.,TGCGCCAGCAGCTCGAGGACTAGCGGGGGGGCCGGGTACATTCAGTACTTC,CASSSRTSGGAGYIQYF
TRBD2,TRBJ2-3,TRBV7-3,.,TGTGCCAGCAGCTCCGGGGGGGGTACAGATACGCAGTATTTT,CASSSGGGTDTQYF
TRBD2,TRBJ2-5,TRBV10-3,once,TGTGCCATCAGCGGAGCGGGGCCTAAAGAGACCCAGTACTTC,CAISGAGPKETQYF
.,TRBJ1-1,TRBV5-8,once,TGTGCCAGCAGCTTCCGGACTGGAGCGAACACTGAAGCTTTCTTT,CASSFRTGANTEAFF
.,TRBJ2-7,TRBV7-9,.,TGTGCCAGCAGCTTACTAGCCTACGAGCAGTACTTC,CASSLLAYEQYF
TRBD2,TRBJ2-7,TRBV10-2,.,TGCGCCAGCAGTGAGTCGAGCGGGACTGGCTTTTACGAGCAGTACTTC,CASSESSGTGFYEQYF
.,TRBJ2-7,TRBV7-6,few,TGTGCCAGCAGCTCCCTCCAGGGTTACGAGCAGTACTTC,CASSSLQGYEQYF
TRBD1,TRBJ2-7,TRBV15,.,TGTGCCACCAGCAGATTTGGACAGGGAGACGAGCAGTACTTC,CATSRFGQGDEQYF
.,TRBJ2-1,TRBV2,few,TGTGCCAGCAGTGACAGCGGCACCTACAATGAGCAGTTCTTC,CASSDSGTYNEQFF
.,TRBJ1-5,TRBV6-1,.,TGTGCCAGCACCGAGACAAGCAATCAGCCCCAGCATTTT,CASTETSNQPQHF
TRBD2,TRBJ2-1,TRBV5-1,.,TGCGCCAGCAGCTCGGGACTAGCGACCTACAATGAGCAGTTCTTC,CASSSGLATYNEQFF
.,TRBJ2-7,TRBV7-9,.,TGTGCCAGCAGCTTAATACAGGGTCCCTACGAGCAGTACTTC,CASSLIQGPYEQYF
.,TRBJ1-1,TRBV27,.,TGTGCCAGCAGTTCGCCCCGGACGGGAGTGAACACTGAAGCTTTCTTT,CASSSPRTGVNTEAFF
TRBD1,TRBJ2-7,TRBV11-2,.,TGTGCCAGCAGCACCCTCGACAGGGGGCGACCCTACGAGCAGTACTTC,CASSTLDRGRPYEQYF
TRBD2,TRBJ2-3,TRBV2,.,TGTGCCAGCAGCGGGGGGGCCGAAGATACGCAGTATTTT,CASSGGAEDTQYF
.,TRBJ1-1,TRBV4-3,.,TGCGCCAGCAGCCAAGATCTTCGAGAGACTGAAGCTTTCTTT,CASSQDLRETEAFF
.,TRBJ2-5,TRBV25-1,.,TGTGCCAGCAGTTCCGACAGGCGAGAGACCCAGTACTTC,CASSSDRRETQYF
.,TRBJ2-1,TRBV4-3,.,TGCGCCAGCAGCCAAGTTGGCGGGCCTACTGGTAATGAGCAGTTCTTC,CASSQVGGPTGNEQFF
TRBD1,TRBJ2-7,TRBV6-1,.,TGTGCCAGCAGTGGGCGGAGGGGACAGGGGGGAACGAGCCCCTACGAGCAGTACTTC,CASSGRRGQGGTSPYEQYF
.,TRBJ2-5,TRBV4-2,.,TGTGCCAGCAGCCAAGCCACCCAGCAAGAGACCCAGTACTTC,CASSQATQQETQYF
TRBD1,TRBJ1-1,TRBV4-2,.,TGTGCCAGCAGCCAAGAGGTGGCAGGGGGTACTGTAGCTTTCTTT,CASSQEVAGGTVAFF
.,TRBJ2-5,TRBV5-6,.,TGTGCCAGCAGCCAAGCGGAAGAGACCCAGTACTTC,CASSQAEETQYF